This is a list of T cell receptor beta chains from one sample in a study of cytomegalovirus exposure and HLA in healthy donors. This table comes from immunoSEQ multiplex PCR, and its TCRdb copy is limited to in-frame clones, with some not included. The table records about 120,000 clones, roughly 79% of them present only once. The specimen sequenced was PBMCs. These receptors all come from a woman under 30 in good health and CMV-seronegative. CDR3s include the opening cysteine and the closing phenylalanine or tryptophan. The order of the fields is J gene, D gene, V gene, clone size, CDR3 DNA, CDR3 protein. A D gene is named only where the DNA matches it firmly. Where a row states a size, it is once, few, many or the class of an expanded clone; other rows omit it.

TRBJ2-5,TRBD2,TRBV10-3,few,TGTGCCACCGCCGAGCCGGGGGGAACTGGGGAGACCCAGTACTTC,CATAEPGGTGETQYF
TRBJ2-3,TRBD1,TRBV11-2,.,TGTGCCAGCAGCGGGGACAGGGGGCTGAAGTTCGATACGCAGTATTTT,CASSGDRGLKFDTQYF
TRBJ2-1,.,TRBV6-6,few,TGTGCCAGCAGTTACGGAGGGGTGAGTTACAATGAGCAGTTCTTC,CASSYGGVSYNEQFF
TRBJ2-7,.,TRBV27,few,TGTGCCAGTGGGGTGGGAGGAGGGTTGGAGCAGTACTTC,CASGVGGGLEQYF
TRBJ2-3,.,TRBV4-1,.,TGCGCCAGCAGCCAAGATCGGGGAGCGGGCACAGATACGCAGTATTTT,CASSQDRGAGTDTQYF
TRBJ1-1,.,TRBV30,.,TGTGCCTGGAGTGTGCCAGGGGTGTGGACTGAAGCTTTCTTT,CAWSVPGVWTEAFF
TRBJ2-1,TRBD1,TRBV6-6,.,TGTGCCAGCAGCCAACCGGGACAGGGGGCTATTGAGCAGTTCTTC,CASSQPGQGAIEQFF
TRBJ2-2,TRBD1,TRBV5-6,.,TGTGCCAGCAGCCAAGGGACAGGGGGCACCGGGGAGCTGTTTTTT,CASSQGTGGTGELFF
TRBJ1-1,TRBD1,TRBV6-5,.,TGTGCCAGCAGTTATGCGACAGGGGGGAACACTGAAGCTTTCTTT,CASSYATGGNTEAFF
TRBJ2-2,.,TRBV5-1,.,TGCGCCAGCAGCTTGGCCGGGTTGCAGGGTCCCACCGGGGAGCTGTTTTTT,CASSLAGLQGPTGELFF
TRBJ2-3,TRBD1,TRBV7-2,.,TGTGCCAGCAGCCGGGACAGGGGGCAAGATACGCAGTATTTT,CASSRDRGQDTQYF
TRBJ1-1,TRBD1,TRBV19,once,TGTGCCAGTAGGCGAAGGACAGGGGGCACGAACACTGAAGCTTTCTTT,CASRRRTGGTNTEAFF
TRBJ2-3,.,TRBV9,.,TGTGCCAGCAGCGTAGCCTCCCTTGGCACAGATACGCAGTATTTT,CASSVASLGTDTQYF
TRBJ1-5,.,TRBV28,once,TGTGCCAGCAGCTTACAGAGACTTAGCAATCAGCCCCAGCATTTT,CASSLQRLSNQPQHF
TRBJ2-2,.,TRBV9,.,TGTGCCAGCAGCGTAGCGCAGGCTACGAACACCGGGGAGCTGTTTTTT,CASSVAQATNTGELFF
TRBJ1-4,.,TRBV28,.,TGTGCCAGCAGTTTAACGGCGTCACTAGGACTGTTTTTT,CASSLTASLGLFF
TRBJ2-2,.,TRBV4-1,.,TGCGCCAGCAGCCAAGGAGGGACCGGGGAGCTGTTTTTT,CASSQGGTGELFF
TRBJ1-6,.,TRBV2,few,TGTGCCAGCAGTGAAAGCTTTTCACCTCTCCACTTT,CASSESFSPLHF
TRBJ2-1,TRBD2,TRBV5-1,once,TGCGCCAGCAGCTTGGGAGGGACTAGCAACTACAATGAGCAGTTCTTC,CASSLGGTSNYNEQFF
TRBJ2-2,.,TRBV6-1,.,TGTGCCAGCAGTCAAGAGCTGTTAAGCAACACCGGGGAGCTGTTTTTT,CASSQELLSNTGELFF
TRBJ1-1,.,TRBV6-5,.,TGTGCCAGCAGTAGAATGGACAGCCTGAACACTGAAGCTTTCTTT,CASSRMDSLNTEAFF
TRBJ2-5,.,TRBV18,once,TGTGCCAGCTCTCCTGGGGAGGCCCAGTACTTC,CASSPGEAQYF
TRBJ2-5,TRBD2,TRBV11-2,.,TGTGCGGGGGGGTCACAAGAGACCCAGTACTTC,CAGGSQETQYF
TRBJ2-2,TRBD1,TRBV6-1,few,TGTGCCAGCATTGTGGACAGGGCCACCGGGGAGCTGTTTTTT,CASIVDRATGELFF
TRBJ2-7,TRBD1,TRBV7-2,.,TGTGCCAGCAGCATCCTGACAGGGGAAATTCACGAGCAGTACTTC,CASSILTGEIHEQYF
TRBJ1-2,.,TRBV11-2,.,TGTGCCAGCAGCTTAGATGGCGGGGACTATGGCTACACCTTC,CASSLDGGDYGYTF
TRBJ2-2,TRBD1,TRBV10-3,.,TGTGCCATCAGTGAGTCTCCCGGAATAGGACAGGGGGCGCACACCGGGGAGCTGTTTTTT,CAISESPGIGQGAHTGELFF
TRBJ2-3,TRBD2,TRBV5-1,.,TGCGCCAGCAGTTATACGGGACTAGCCTCGACTAGCACAGATACGCAGTATTTT,CASSYTGLASTSTDTQYF
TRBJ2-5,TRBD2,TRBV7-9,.,TGTGCCAGCAGCCTCACTAGCGGGGGAGAGACCCAGTACTTC,CASSLTSGGETQYF
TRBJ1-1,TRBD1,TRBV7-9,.,TGTGCCAGCAGCTTAGGCCGGGACAGGGGTGAAGCTTTCTTT,CASSLGRDRGEAFF
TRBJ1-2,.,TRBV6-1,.,TGTGCCAGCGCGGGGGTAGACTATGGCTACACCTTC,CASAGVDYGYTF
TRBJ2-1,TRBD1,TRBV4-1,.,TGCGCCAGCAGCCAAGAGGGGACAGGGGTACTGGGTGAGCAGTTCTTC,CASSQEGTGVLGEQFF
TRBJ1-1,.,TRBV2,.,TGTGCCAGCAGTGACACAGGGTTCACTGAAGCTTTCTTT,CASSDTGFTEAFF
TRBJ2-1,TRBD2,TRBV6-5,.,TGTGCCAGCAGTAGTGCGACTAGCCCTTGGAGGGAGCAGTTCTTC,CASSSATSPWREQFF
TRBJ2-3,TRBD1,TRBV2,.,TGTGCCAGCAGAGAGGGACAGAACACAGATACGCAGTATTTT,CASREGQNTDTQYF
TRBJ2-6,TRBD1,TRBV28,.,TGTGCCAGCAGTGATACCTCCGGGACAGGGGTCTCCTCTGGGGCCAACGTCCTGACTTTC,CASSDTSGTGVSSGANVLTF
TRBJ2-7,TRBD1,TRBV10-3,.,TGTGCCGTGGGGACAGGGCTCTCCGAGCAGTACTTC,CAVGTGLSEQYF
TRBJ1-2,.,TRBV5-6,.,TGTGCCAGCAGCTTGGGGCCCGGGGGAGATTATGGCTACACCTTC,CASSLGPGGDYGYTF
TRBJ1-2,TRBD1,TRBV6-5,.,TGTGCCAGCAGTTACTCGGGGCAGGGGGCTGGGGGCTACACCTTC,CASSYSGQGAGGYTF
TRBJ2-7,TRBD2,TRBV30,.,TGTGCCCGGGGGGTACTGAACGAGCAGTACTTC,CARGVLNEQYF
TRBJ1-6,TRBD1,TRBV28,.,TGTGCCAGCGGCCGGGACAGGGTCGTTTCCTATAATTCACCCCTCCACTTT,CASGRDRVVSYNSPLHF
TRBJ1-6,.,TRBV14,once,TGTGCCAGCAGCCCTAGGGGTAATTCACCCCTCCACTTT,CASSPRGNSPLHF
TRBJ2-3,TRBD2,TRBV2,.,TGTGCCAGCAACGTCGCGGGAGCAGGCACGCAGTATTTT,CASNVAGAGTQYF
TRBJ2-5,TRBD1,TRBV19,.,TGTGCCAGTAGTATACGACAGGGGAAAGAGACCCAGTACTTC,CASSIRQGKETQYF
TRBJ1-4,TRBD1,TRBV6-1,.,TGTGCCAGCAGTTCCCAGAAGGACAGGGAACTGTTTTTT,CASSSQKDRELFF
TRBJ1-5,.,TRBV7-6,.,TGTGCCAGCAGCTTGGTGACTAAGGGTAGTCAGCCCCAGCATTTT,CASSLVTKGSQPQHF
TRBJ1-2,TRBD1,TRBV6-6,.,TGTGCCAGCAGCGGAGACAGGGGGAGCCGGGGGTACACCTTC,CASSGDRGSRGYTF
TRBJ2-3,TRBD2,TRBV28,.,TGTGCCAGCACCCCACTAGCGGGGAGCACAGATACGCAGTATTTT,CASTPLAGSTDTQYF
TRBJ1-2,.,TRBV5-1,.,TGCGCCAGCAGGCCGACAGGAGCAACTAACTATGGCTACACCTTC,CASRPTGATNYGYTF